These T cell receptor beta chains were read from a single sample in a study of shared clonotypes between healthy human individuals. Method: immunoSEQ multiplex PCR; TCRdb's copy keeps in-frame clones and lacks some. Of about 2.4 million clones in the sample, roughly 92% were seen once. The sequenced sample was naive CD4+ T cells sorted from blood. These receptor sequences come from a man aged 18-30 years in good health. Both conserved end residues are part of each CDR3. A D gene is named only where the DNA matches it firmly. The listing skips clone size in some rows; elsewhere it reads once, few, many or a size class.

V: TRBV10-2
D: NA
J: TRBJ1-6
size: NA
CDR3: CASSGQKNSPLHF
DNA: TGCGCCAGCAGCGGACAGAAAAATTCACCCCTCCACTTT

V: TRBV28
D: NA
J: TRBJ2-7
size: NA
CDR3: CASSEGITGYEQYF
DNA: TGTGCCAGCAGTGAGGGGATTACGGGCTACGAGCAGTACTTC

V: TRBV11-2
D: TRBD1
J: TRBJ2-7
size: NA
CDR3: CASSSYAGTGGRYEQYF
DNA: TGTGCCAGCAGCTCTTATGCCGGGACAGGGGGTCGGTACGAGCAGTACTTC

V: TRBV2
D: NA
J: TRBJ2-7
size: NA
CDR3: CASKYDPSYEQYF
DNA: TGTGCCAGCAAGTACGACCCATCCTACGAGCAGTACTTC

V: TRBV2
D: TRBD2
J: TRBJ2-3
size: NA
CDR3: CASSARLAGDTQYF
DNA: TGTGCCAGCAGTGCCAGACTAGCCGGTGATACGCAGTATTTT

V: TRBV27
D: NA
J: TRBJ1-2
size: NA
CDR3: CASSPVGGNEGYTF
DNA: TGTGCCAGCAGCCCCGTGGGGGGAAATGAGGGCTACACCTTC

V: TRBV6-5
D: TRBD1
J: TRBJ1-1
size: NA
CDR3: CASSYGDSEAFF
DNA: TGTGCCAGCAGTTACGGGGACAGTGAAGCTTTCTTT

V: TRBV5-5
D: NA
J: TRBJ2-5
size: NA
CDR3: CASSLAGVETQYF
DNA: TGTGCCAGCAGCTTGGCCGGGGTGGAGACCCAGTACTTC

V: TRBV27
D: TRBD1
J: TRBJ2-7
size: NA
CDR3: CASSLGTGMNYEQYF
DNA: TGTGCCAGCAGTTTAGGGACAGGGATGAACTACGAGCAGTACTTC

V: TRBV30
D: TRBD1
J: TRBJ2-1
size: NA
CDR3: CAWKDRGWGNEQFF
DNA: TGTGCCTGGAAGGACAGGGGTTGGGGCAATGAGCAGTTCTTC

V: TRBV25-1
D: NA
J: TRBJ2-2
size: NA
CDR3: CASGRLAGTGELFF
DNA: TGTGCCAGCGGGCGTCTAGCAGGCACCGGGGAGCTGTTTTTT

V: TRBV15
D: TRBD1
J: TRBJ2-7
size: NA
CDR3: CATSRGGTGAYEQYF
DNA: TGTGCCACCAGCAGGGGGGGGACAGGGGCCTACGAGCAGTACTTC

V: TRBV10-1
D: TRBD2
J: TRBJ2-5
size: NA
CDR3: CASSLTSPTAQYF
DNA: TGCGCCAGCAGCCTGACTAGCCCGACGGCCCAGTACTTC

V: TRBV11-2
D: NA
J: TRBJ1-1
size: NA
CDR3: CASSSLGTNTEAFF
DNA: TGTGCCAGCAGCTCCCTTGGGACGAACACTGAAGCTTTCTTT

V: TRBV11-3
D: NA
J: TRBJ2-1
size: once
CDR3: CASSLSAIDNEQFF
DNA: TGTGCCAGCAGCTTATCCGCCATTGACAATGAGCAGTTCTTC

V: TRBV2
D: TRBD1
J: TRBJ1-4
size: NA
CDR3: CASSLTALTGWGNEKLFF
DNA: TGTGCCAGCAGTCTAACGGCTTTGACAGGGTGGGGTAATGAAAAACTGTTTTTT

V: TRBV19
D: NA
J: TRBJ2-7
size: NA
CDR3: CASSIEGKTYEQYF
DNA: TGTGCCAGTAGTATAGAGGGTAAGACCTACGAGCAGTACTTC

V: TRBV7-9
D: NA
J: TRBJ2-3
size: once
CDR3: CASSTTGSTDTQYF
DNA: TGTGCCAGCAGCACAACCGGGAGCACAGATACGCAGTATTTT

V: TRBV5-4
D: NA
J: TRBJ2-2
size: NA
CDR3: CASTLGDPLGTGELFF
DNA: TGTGCCAGCACCCTCGGGGACCCCCTCGGCACCGGGGAGCTGTTTTTT

V: TRBV5-1
D: NA
J: TRBJ2-2
size: NA
CDR3: CASSLMGDSNTGELFF
DNA: TGCGCCAGCAGCTTGATGGGGGACTCGAACACCGGGGAGCTGTTTTTT

V: TRBV18
D: TRBD1
J: TRBJ1-2
size: NA
CDR3: CASSGGQLYGYTF
DNA: TGTGCCAGCTCAGGGGGACAGCTCTATGGCTACACCTTC

V: TRBV4-3
D: TRBD2
J: TRBJ2-1
size: NA
CDR3: CASSPGTRSYNEQFF
DNA: TGCGCCAGCAGCCCCGGGACTAGGTCGTACAATGAGCAGTTCTTC

V: TRBV18
D: TRBD1
J: TRBJ1-1
size: NA
CDR3: CASSPIGQVVNTEAFF
DNA: TGTGCCAGCTCACCCATTGGACAGGTCGTGAACACTGAAGCTTTCTTT

V: TRBV5-1
D: NA
J: TRBJ2-1
size: NA
CDR3: CASSLTNEQFF
DNA: TGCGCCAGCAGCTTGACAAATGAGCAGTTCTTC

V: TRBV10-1
D: NA
J: TRBJ2-5
size: NA
CDR3: CASSESGETQYF
DNA: TGCGCCAGCAGTGAGTCTGGAGAGACCCAGTACTTC

V: TRBV5-4
D: TRBD2
J: TRBJ2-7
size: NA
CDR3: CASRPGLGANYEQYF
DNA: TGTGCCAGCAGGCCGGGACTAGGGGCAAACTACGAGCAGTACTTC

V: TRBV7-9
D: NA
J: TRBJ2-2
size: NA
CDR3: CASSLDRLNTGELFF
DNA: TGTGCCAGCAGCCTAGACAGACTAAACACCGGGGAGCTGTTTTTT

V: TRBV28
D: NA
J: TRBJ2-7
size: NA
CDR3: CASSLVGQTGSFEQYF
DNA: TGTGCCAGCAGTTTAGTCGGTCAGACGGGGTCTTTCGAGCAGTACTTC

V: TRBV30
D: NA
J: TRBJ2-7
size: NA
CDR3: CAWSVNYGRKTYEQYF
DNA: TGTGCCTGGAGTGTTAACTATGGGCGTAAAACCTACGAGCAGTACTTC

V: TRBV5-8
D: NA
J: TRBJ1-3
size: NA
CDR3: CASSLTGPGNTIYF
DNA: TGTGCCAGCAGCTTAACAGGGCCAGGAAACACCATATATTTT

V: TRBV2
D: TRBD1
J: TRBJ1-5
size: NA
CDR3: CASSDPGTGFNQPQHF
DNA: TGTGCCAGCAGTGACCCCGGGACAGGGTTCAATCAGCCCCAGCATTTT

V: TRBV5-1
D: TRBD2
J: TRBJ2-3
size: NA
CDR3: CAIRRLAGGGTDTQYF
DNA: TGCGCCATCCGTCGTCTAGCGGGAGGGGGCACAGATACGCAGTATTTT

V: TRBV30
D: NA
J: TRBJ2-1
size: NA
CDR3: CAWIGVSYNEQFF
DNA: TGTGCCTGGATTGGAGTTTCCTACAATGAGCAGTTCTTC

V: TRBV7-2
D: TRBD1
J: TRBJ1-5
size: NA
CDR3: CASSSDRGAHQPQHF
DNA: TGTGCCAGCAGTTCGGACAGGGGAGCGCATCAGCCCCAGCATTTT

V: TRBV5-1
D: NA
J: TRBJ1-4
size: NA
CDR3: CASSLALATNEKLFF
DNA: TGCGCCAGCAGCTTGGCCCTGGCAACTAATGAAAAACTGTTTTTT

V: TRBV7-9
D: NA
J: TRBJ2-3
size: NA
CDR3: CASRGGGDTQYF
DNA: TGTGCCAGCAGGGGCGGAGGAGATACGCAGTATTTT

V: TRBV4-2
D: NA
J: TRBJ2-1
size: NA
CDR3: CASSQESARFSYNEQFF
DNA: TGTGCCAGCAGCCAAGAATCCGCGCGCTTCTCCTACAATGAGCAGTTCTTC

V: TRBV4-3
D: NA
J: TRBJ1-3
size: NA
CDR3: CASSQDLAGSGNTIYF
DNA: TGCGCCAGCAGCCAGGATCTCGCAGGCTCTGGAAACACCATATATTTT

V: TRBV7-9
D: NA
J: TRBJ2-2
size: once
CDR3: CASSLAVTGTGELFF
DNA: TGTGCCAGCAGCTTAGCGGTGACAGGCACCGGGGAGCTGTTTTTT

V: TRBV5-1
D: NA
J: TRBJ2-5
size: NA
CDR3: CASSVEEPPIGTQYF
DNA: TGCGCCAGCAGCGTAGAGGAGCCTCCCATCGGGACCCAGTACTTC

V: TRBV5-1
D: NA
J: TRBJ2-5
size: once
CDR3: CASSLADGGQETQYF
DNA: TGCGCCAGCAGCTTGGCCGACGGGGGACAAGAGACCCAGTACTTC